Listed below are T cell receptor beta chains from one sample, sequenced in a study of blood T cell repertoires in COVID-19. TCRdb keeps only in-frame clones here, not all; method: immunoSEQ multiplex PCR. The table shows 450,000 to 500,000 clones, with 70% to 90% occurring only once. Input material: peripheral blood. Source of these receptors: a human donor in a cohort sampled during active COVID-19. The CDR3 runs from the conserved cysteine through the conserved F or W. Each record gives: D gene, clone size, V gene, J gene, CDR3 protein, CDR3 DNA. A D gene is named only where the DNA matches it firmly. Some rows mark clone size as missing; the rest say once, few, many or name a class of expanded clone.

>TRBD2|NA|TRBV19|TRBJ2-3
CASSHGLAGTTDTQYF
TGTGCCAGTAGTCACGGACTAGCGGGGACCACAGATACGCAGTATTTT
>TRBD1|few|TRBV7-3|TRBJ2-3
CASSLGQGADTQYF
TGTGCCAGCAGCTTAGGACAGGGCGCAGATACGCAGTATTTT
>NA|NA|TRBV12-3/TRBV12-4|TRBJ1-5
CASSFQGGQPQHF
TGTGCCAGCAGTTTTCAGGGAGGTCAGCCCCAGCATTTT
>NA|many|TRBV7-9|TRBJ1-4
CASSLQATNEKLFF
TGTGCCAGCAGCTTACAGGCAACTAATGAAAAACTGTTTTTT
>TRBD2|once|TRBV15|TRBJ2-3
CATSRDGPSGRGTDTQYF
TGTGCCACCAGCAGAGATGGGCCCAGCGGGAGAGGCACAGATACGCAGTATTTT
>NA|NA|TRBV9|TRBJ2-3
CASSGQTSDTQYF
TGTGCCAGCAGCGGACAAACCTCAGATACGCAGTATTTT
>NA|NA|TRBV7-6|TRBJ1-3
CASSDDRRYGNTIYF
TGTGCCAGCAGCGACGACAGACGGTATGGAAACACCATATATTTT
>TRBD2|few|TRBV5-1|TRBJ2-1
CASRLTSASYNEQFF
TGCGCCAGCAGACTTACTAGCGCATCCTACAATGAGCAGTTCTTC
>NA|NA|TRBV30|TRBJ1-1
CAWDRSATEAFF
TGTGCCTGGGACAGGTCGGCCACTGAAGCTTTCTTT
>NA|NA|TRBV3-1/TRBV3-2|TRBJ1-1
CASSHKGRSTEAFF
TGTGCCAGCAGCCATAAGGGGCGTAGCACTGAAGCTTTCTTT
>NA|NA|TRBV5-8|TRBJ1-4
CASSSVRAATNEKLFF
TGTGCCAGCAGCAGTGTCAGGGCTGCAACTAATGAAAAACTGTTTTTT
>TRBD1|NA|TRBV24-1|TRBJ1-5
CATSDLRAGGHQPQHF
TGTGCCACCAGTGACCTCCGGGCAGGGGGCCATCAGCCCCAGCATTTT
>TRBD1|NA|TRBV20-1|TRBJ1-4
CSASTRSTGGGNEKLFF
TGCAGTGCTAGTACCCGAAGTACAGGGGGAGGTAATGAAAAACTGTTTTTT
>NA|NA|TRBV3-1/TRBV3-2|TRBJ1-2
CASSPNAIGYGYTF
TGTGCCAGCAGCCCCAATGCCATCGGGTATGGCTACACCTTC
>NA|NA|TRBV28|TRBJ1-3
CASSLGLTGNTIYF
TGTGCCAGCAGTTTAGGGCTCACTGGAAACACCATATATTTT
>NA|NA|TRBV5-1|TRBJ1-2
CASSLGVSNYGYTF
TGCGCCAGCAGCTTAGGGGTATCAAACTATGGCTACACCTTC
>NA|NA|TRBV19|TRBJ1-2
CASSITPGYYGYTF
TGTGCCAGTAGTATCACCCCAGGCTACTATGGCTACACCTTC
>NA|few|TRBV12-1|TRBJ1-4
CASTKSTTNEKLFF
TGTGCCAGCACCAAGAGTACAACTAATGAAAAACTGTTTTTT
>NA|NA|TRBV28|TRBJ2-7
CASTSSRGAYEQYF
TGTGCCAGCACCTCTAGTCGGGGTGCCTACGAGCAGTACTTC
>NA|NA|TRBV5-1|TRBJ2-2
CASTIGTPNTGELFF
TGCGCCAGCACAATCGGGACTCCGAACACCGGGGAGCTGTTTTTT
>TRBD1|NA|TRBV13|TRBJ1-4
CASSFGQGDEKLFF
TGTGCCAGCAGCTTTGGACAGGGAGATGAAAAACTGTTTTTT
>NA|NA|TRBV7-9|TRBJ1-1
CASSLDREIPEAFF
TGTGCCAGCAGCTTAGACAGGGAAATCCCTGAAGCTTTCTTT
>TRBD2|NA|TRBV6-5|TRBJ2-3
CASSLRTSMDTQYF
TGTGCCAGCAGTTTAAGGACTAGCATGGATACGCAGTATTTT
>NA|NA|TRBV29-1|TRBJ1-1
CSVRVQDKNTEAFF
TGCAGCGTTCGAGTCCAGGACAAGAACACTGAAGCTTTCTTT
>TRBD2|NA|TRBV6-1|TRBJ2-1
CASSEPKTSTELREQFF
TGTGCCAGCAGTGAACCGAAGACTAGCACAGAGCTACGTGAGCAGTTCTTC
>NA|NA|TRBV5-5|TRBJ2-2
CASSLSPGELFF
TGTGCCAGCAGCTTGTCTCCCGGGGAGCTGTTTTTT
>NA|NA|TRBV7-3|TRBJ2-3
CASSLMQTDTQYF
TGTGCCAGCAGCTTAATGCAGACAGATACGCAGTATTTT
>NA|NA|TRBV4-3|TRBJ2-1
CASSQDSGIAANNEQFF
TGCGCCAGCAGCCAAGATTCCGGAATAGCGGCAAACAATGAGCAGTTCTTC
>TRBD2|NA|TRBV5-1|TRBJ2-7
CASSPMGGGAYEQYF
TGCGCCAGCAGCCCCATGGGGGGAGGGGCCTACGAGCAGTACTTC
>NA|NA|TRBV23-1|TRBJ1-1
CASVRRGKEEDTEAFF
TGCGCCAGCGTCCGGAGGGGTAAGGAGGAGGACACTGAAGCTTTCTTT
>NA|NA|TRBV28|TRBJ1-3
CASVSRGGSKGNTIYF
TGTGCCAGCGTCAGCCGGGGGGGATCCAAAGGAAACACCATATATTTT
>TRBD2|NA|TRBV4-3|TRBJ2-7
CASSRGGRAQDEQYF
TGCGCCAGCAGCCGGGGGGGAAGGGCCCAGGACGAGCAGTACTTC
>NA|NA|TRBV5-1|TRBJ1-1
CASSLERGYTEAFF
TGCGCCAGCAGCTTGGAGAGAGGTTACACTGAAGCTTTCTTT
>TRBD1|NA|TRBV7-2|TRBJ1-6
CASSLDRGGSPLHF
TGTGCCAGCAGCTTAGACAGGGGAGGTTCACCCCTCCACTTT
>NA|NA|TRBV6-5|TRBJ1-6
CASHDEGGVDSPLHF
TGTGCCAGCCACGACGAAGGGGGGGTGGATTCACCCCTCCACTTT
>TRBD1|NA|TRBV6-6|TRBJ1-2
CASSYGQGEPNYGYTF
TGTGCCAGCAGTTACGGGCAGGGGGAACCTAACTATGGCTACACCTTC